The subject of this entry is one T cell receptor (beta chain). It has no known antigen specificity. No much larger clone exists at a distance of one base, and base qualities are not known. CDR1 and CDR2, looked up from the germline V gene (reference sequence), are MNHEY and SMNVEV. The cysteine opens and the phenylalanine closes a CDR3 of 14 amino acids. The CDR3 DNA has 42 bases and is translated from base 1. Trimmed from V: 3 bases; trimmed from J: 2 bases; junction bases lacking a gene match: 1. This entry comes from a study of chemoradiotherapy in HPV16-positive cancers (dated 2022 in TCRdb). Notes on the research overall: Candidate HPV-specific T-cell clones and common TCR motifs were defined through functional T-cell assays on cells from a couple of HPV16-positive patients. The study asked whether T-cell immunity to the HPV oncoproteins E6 and E7 changes during chemoradiotherapy and whether this immunity affects survival. The candidate HPV-specific TCRs and motifs were subsequently tracked in TCR repertoires obtained from 65 to 95 patients with HPV-related cancers.

The receptor library was made with the immunoSEQ multiplex PCR assay. TCRdb holds this immuneACCESS table with in-frame rearrangements only. Some clones are missing; in checked studies, unresolved V genes explain under half, and the rest has no known cause. The sample table contains over 9,000 clones; only one count was recorded for about four fifths of them. The ten largest clones add up to over 2% of the sample. Repertoires were sampled multiple times during chemoradiotherapy, which allowed clonal expansion in the tumor microenvironment to be followed. Broader findings and caveats from the paper: Expansion of candidate HPV-specific clones and E7-related TCR motifs was observed in the tumor microenvironment during treatment, whereas no such expansion was observed for non-HPV-specific T cells. The functional definition of HPV-specific T cells came from only a couple of HPV16-positive patients, and the survival association was reported for HPV16-positive patients. Improved recurrence-free survival in HPV16-positive patients was associated with expansion of HPV-responsive T cells during chemoradiotherapy.

Recombination linked TRBV27 to TRBJ1-5; 7 of the junction bases match TRBD1. Sequencing was performed on blood, taken from a patient who underwent chemoradiotherapy. This clonotype was sampled from a human donor with HPV-associated anogenital cancer. The nucleotides read TGTGCCAGCAGTTTTACAGGGGGCAATCAGCCCCAGCATTTT. Its coded protein is CASSFTGGNQPQHF.